This TCR beta chain was recorded in a study of beta chain features in type 1 diabetes. TCRB transcripts that were expressed got sequenced, as all of the isolated RNA had been reverse transcribed. The average output of naive, central memory and regulatory T cell samples was a few million reads. Clones were sequenced by immunoSEQ multiplex PCR, and TCRdb holds only the in-frame ones, with some missing. This repertoire shows 900,000 or so clones, 15% to 20% found once; its top ten account for 0.023%. In its sample, this clone was seen once. The germline V gene has CDR1 MDHEN and CDR2 SYDVKM. The CDR3 spans 15 residues. J was trimmed by 9 bases and V by 11 bases; bases with no gene match: 14.

The chain joins TRBV28 to TRBJ2-2; 11 nucleotides line up with TRBD2. The source is a woman aged 18-35 years in good health. Source material: naive CD4+ T cells from blood. In DNA form, the CDR3 reads TGTGCCCACGCAGGCGGACTAGCGGGTACCAGGGAGCTGTTTTTT. Encoded protein: CAHAGGLAGTRELFF.